A single sample gave rise to the 31 T cell receptor beta chains below, sequenced in a study of early T cells in non-severe SARS-CoV-2 infection. TCRdb reanalysed the 5' RACE reads using MiXCR and keeps one entry per CDR3 protein. The table has roughly 52,000 distinct CDR3 sequences, 8% to 8.5% seen once; the top ten hold 9.4%. Sequencing used whole blood. The receptors stem from an adult who was a healthcare worker with PCR-confirmed SARS-CoV-2 infection or an uninfected control (not recorded which).

This clonotype was counted only a few times. The CDR3 bases are TGTGCCACCAGTGAGACTAACAGGGGCACCGGGGAGCTGTTTTTT. The encoded protein is CATSETNRGTGELFF. The chain employs TRBV24-1 and TRBJ2-2; 7 nucleotides match TRBD1. This CDR3 spans 15 amino acids. J lost 4 bases, V lost 4 bases, and 5 bases had no gene match. Per the germline V gene, CDR1 is KGHDR and CDR2 is SFDVKD.

The CDR3 spells CASSRRLILSEAFF. The CDR3 DNA follows: TGTGCCAGCAGCCGGCGCCTGATCCTTTCTGAAGCTTTCTTT. The V gene is TRBV28, the J gene TRBJ1-1; no clear D. Looked up from germline, CDR1 is MDHEN and CDR2 is SYDVKM. This CDR3 is built from 14 residues. Between the trimmed V and J ends, which lost 6 bases and 6 bases, there was a span of 17 bases.

J is TRBJ1-2 and V is TRBV30, with TRBD1 matching 8 bases. V lost 4 bases to trimming and J lost 5 bases; unmatched junction nucleotides: 6. Germline lookup yields CDR1 GTSNPN and CDR2 SVGIG (reference sequence). The CDR3 runs 13 residues. DNA of the CDR3: TGTGCCTGGACCCAGGGGGCGGCGTATGGCTACACCTTC. This codes for CAWTQGAAYGYTF.

This clonotype appeared many times. This rearrangement joins TRBV27 to TRBJ2-7, with D maybe TRBD2 (7 bases). V shed 8 bases and J shed 1 base, with 21 bases lying between them. The CDR3 is 16 amino acids. Germline V gene lookup returns CDR1 MNHEY and CDR2 SMNVEV (reference sequence). CDR3 region: CASQLGGGYPSYEQYF. The CDR3 coding sequence is TGTGCCAGCCAACTCGGCGGGGGCTACCCTTCCTACGAGCAGTACTTC.

This clonotype was found many times. This rearrangement joins TRBV21-1 to TRBJ2-7; the table's D call TRBD2 went unverified against the DNA. TRBV21-1 is a pseudogene locus. The CDR3 sequence is 20 residues long. This CDR3 is CASSQSHRLACLESGYEQYF. The CDR3 DNA sequence: TGTGCCAGCAGCCAGTCACATCGACTAGCGTGCTTGGAGTCGGGATACGAGCAGTACTTC.

This chain connects TRBV12-3 or TRBV12-4 to TRBJ1-6; D is perhaps TRBD1 (6 bases). V gave up 6 bases and J gave up 4 bases, with 13 bases separating them. This CDR3 is built from 15 residues. The CDR3 bases are TGTGCCAGCAGGCGGACAGCAATATATAATTCACCCCTCCACTTT. It is translated as CASRRTAIYNSPLHF.

The chain recombines TRBV3-2 with TRBJ2-1; the D call in the table, TRBD2, was not verified against the DNA. TRBV3-2 is recorded as a pseudogene. There are 19 residues in the CDR3. The DNA for the CDR3 is TGTGCCAGCAGCCAAGAAGAAAAACCGGGACTAGTTTCCTACAATGAGCAGTTCTTC. The encoded protein is CASSQEEKPGLVSYNEQFF.

This clonotype was counted a few times. This chain joins TRBV18 and TRBJ2-5; maybe TRBD2 (6 bases). V was clipped by 2 bases and J by 3 bases, with 19 bases between them. Germline CDR1 KGHSH, CDR2 LQKENI. The CDR3 runs 17 residues. The CDR3, as DNA: TGTGCCAGCTCACCATTGGGACTGACAGACAGCAAAGAGACCCAGTACTTC. This sequence encodes CASSPLGLTDSKETQYF.

There are a few counts of this clonotype. The chain uses TRBV6-5 and TRBJ2-5; 9 positions agree with TRBD2. The germline gives CDR1 MNHEY, CDR2 SVGAGI. J was trimmed by 3 bases and V by 6 bases; bases with no gene match: 5. This CDR3 spans 14 amino acids. Here the CDR3 DNA reads TGTGCCAGCAGGGCCGGGACTAGCAAAGAGACCCAGTACTTC. Amino acids: CASRAGTSKETQYF.

This clonotype was seen at least ten times. The chain carries TRBV7-2 and TRBJ2-7; a weak D match, TRBD1 (5 bases). Germline assignment: CDR1 SGHTA and CDR2 FQGNSA. This CDR3 comprises 14 residues. V dropped 3 bases and J dropped 7 bases, with 16 bases sitting between them. CDR3 protein: CASSLTANPLEQYF. The CDR3 DNA is TGTGCCAGCAGCTTGACAGCCAACCCTCTAGAGCAGTACTTC.

This clonotype was seen repeatedly, ten times or more. The chain has TRBV20-1 and TRBJ2-1; D is possibly TRBD2 (7 bases). The CDR3 sequence is 18 residues long. The germline CDR1 and CDR2 sequences are DFQATT and SNEGSKA (reference sequence). Trimming removed 5 bases at V and 3 bases at J, with 26 bases between. The CDR3 region is CSAWDIAHLRENYNEQFF. The DNA for the CDR3 is TGCAGTGCTTGGGACATAGCCCACCTGCGGGAGAACTACAATGAGCAGTTCTTC.

This clonotype was recorded at least ten times. This rearrangement joins TRBV28 to TRBJ2-3, with D perhaps assigned TRBD1 or TRBD2 (6 bases each). This CDR3 comprises 15 residues. Germline V gives CDR1 MDHEN, CDR2 SYDVKM. V was shortened by 6 bases and J by 0 bases, with 13 bases between the two germline ends. CDR3 DNA: TGTGCCAGCAGCCAGTGGGGGGCGAGCACAGATACGCAGTATTTT. This encodes CASSQWGASTDTQYF.

Points on this clonotype: The junction does not match germline at one end; this may be a read error. V gene TRBV5-6 combines with J gene TRBJ2-5; weak D call: TRBD2 (6 bases). This CDR3 spans 14 amino acids. Germline CDR1 reads SGHDT; CDR2 reads YYEEEE. The CDR3 here is CASSGRLVQGTQYF. The CDR3 region has the DNA TGTGCCAGCAGCGGAAGACTAGTCCAAGGGACCCAGTACTTC. Full variable domain (remainder filled in from reference TRBV5-6 and TRBJ2-5): DAGVTQSPTHLIKTRGQQVTLRCSPKSGHDTVSWYQQALGQGPQFIFQYYEEEERQRGNFPDRFSGHQFPNYSSELNVNALLLGDSALYLCASSGRLVQGTQYFGPGTRLLVL.

This clonotype was recorded a few times. The chain couples TRBV20-1 to TRBJ2-3, with D perhaps matching TRBD1 or TRBD2 (5 bases each). This CDR3 contains 14 residues. Germline CDR1 is DFQATT and CDR2 is SNEGSKA (reference sequence). Between the trimmed V and J ends, which lost 5 bases and 3 bases, there was a span of 15 bases. This CDR3 is CSALRPGATDTQYF. DNA of the CDR3: TGCAGTGCTCTACGACCCGGGGCAACAGATACGCAGTATTTT.

The chain couples TRBV18 to TRBJ1-2; 8 positions agree with TRBD1. Germline CDR1 is KGHSH and CDR2 is LQKENI. The CDR3 totals 15 residues. Trimming cost V 1 base and J 2 bases; bases outside gene matches: 3. CDR3 residues: CASSPRTGQNYGYTF. The CDR3 bases are TGTGCCAGCTCACCACGGACAGGGCAAAACTATGGCTACACCTTC.

A single count supports this clonotype. The rearrangement links TRBV12-3 or TRBV12-4 to TRBJ1-2; TRBD1 matches 9 bases. Trimming at V came to 5 bases and at J to 6 bases, leaving 13 bases not matched to a gene. This CDR3 is built from 16 residues. The CDR3 is CASSPLQGAFQNGYTF. CDR3 bases: TGTGCCAGCAGTCCCCTACAGGGGGCGTTCCAGAATGGCTACACCTTC.

This clonotype was seen a handful of times. The rearrangement uses TRBV7-3 and TRBJ2-7; 10 positions match TRBD1. V was clipped by 3 bases and J by 4 bases; unmatched bases: 6. Germline lookup yields CDR1 SGHTA and CDR2 FQGTGA. The CDR3 is made up of 15 amino acids. The chain's CDR3 is CASSFTGTGDYEQYF. CDR3 DNA sequence: TGTGCCAGCAGCTTCACCGGGACAGGGGATTACGAGCAGTACTTC.

The chain carries TRBV28 and TRBJ2-7; D gene uncertain. Germline V gene sequence: CDR1 MDHEN, CDR2 SYDVKM. The CDR3 extends over 15 amino acids. V was cut by 0 bases and J by 3 bases, with 12 bases left in between. The CDR3 nucleotides are TGTGCCAGCAGTTTATGGTCAGAATCAAACTACGAGCAGTACTTC. The encoded protein is CASSLWSESNYEQYF.

This chain joins TRBV7-2 and TRBJ2-7; D is uncertain. The CDR3 covers 14 residues. Looked up from germline, CDR1 is SGHTA and CDR2 is FQGNSA. Trimming removed 3 bases from V and 3 bases from J, with 12 bases in between. CDR3 amino acids: CASSFGSQFYEQYF. As DNA, the CDR3 is TGTGCCAGCAGCTTCGGCAGCCAGTTCTACGAGCAGTACTTC.

This clonotype was detected a few times. The chain couples TRBV5-1 to TRBJ2-7, with TRBD2 identical over 13 bases. The CDR3 spans 15 residues. V shed 0 bases and J 7 bases; nucleotides not matched to a gene: 4. The germline CDR1 and CDR2 sequences are SGHRS and YFSETQ. CDR3 DNA: TGCGCCAGCAGCTTGGGACTAGCGGGAGGTTTTGAGCAGTACTTC. Translation gives CASSLGLAGGFEQYF.

This clonotype was counted ten times or more. This chain connects TRBV6-6 to TRBJ2-5; 9 nucleotides match TRBD1. The CDR3 spans 11 residues. V trimming: 8 bases; J trimming: 5 bases; junction bases outside the gene matches: 0. The germline V gene has CDR1 MNHNY and CDR2 SVGAGI (reference sequence). The CDR3 DNA reads TGTGCCAGCGACAGGGGGGAGACCCAGTACTTC. Residues: CASDRGETQYF.

This clonotype was seen at least ten times. This chain links TRBV7-8 with TRBJ1-2; TRBD1 matches 7 bases. The germline V gene has CDR1 SGHVS and CDR2 FQNEAQ. CDR3 length: 15 residues. Trimming cost V 6 bases and J 6 bases; bases outside gene matches: 13. The chain's CDR3 is CASSFRSGGFDGYTF. The CDR3 DNA reads TGTGCCAGCAGTTTTAGATCAGGGGGGTTCGATGGCTACACCTTC.

The table lists this clonotype with many counts. This chain joins TRBV7-9 and TRBJ2-5, with D unclear. Trimming pared 1 base from V and 8 bases from J, leaving 14 bases between. The germline V gene has CDR1 SEHNR and CDR2 FQNEAQ (reference sequence). There are 14 residues in the CDR3. The CDR3 here is CASSLGETKGTQYF. The CDR3 coding sequence is TGTGCCAGCAGCTTAGGAGAAACGAAGGGAACCCAGTACTTC. Full variable domain (rest looked up from reference TRBV7-9 and TRBJ2-5): DTGVSQNPRHKITKRGQNVTFRCDPISEHNRLYWYRQTLGQGPEFLTYFQNEAQLEKSRLLSDRFSAERPKGSFSTLEIQRTEQGDSAMYLCASSLGETKGTQYFGPGTRLLVL.

This clonotype came up many times. The V and J genes are TRBV7-2 and TRBJ1-6, with D unresolved. Trimming took 8 bases from V and 10 from J, leaving 12 bases between them. Per the germline V gene, CDR1 is SGHTA and CDR2 is FQGNSA. The CDR3 extends over 12 amino acids. DNA for the CDR3: TGTGCCAGCGGTCCCGACAACTCACCCCTCCACTTT. It is translated as CASGPDNSPLHF.

This clonotype showed up just a few times. The gene calls are TRBV5-5 and TRBJ1-5, with a weak D call TRBD1 (5 bases). CDR1 and CDR2 (germline): SGHKS, YYEKEE (reference sequence). With 2 bases removed from V and 2 bases from J, the gap between germline ends came to 14 bases. This CDR3 spans 16 amino acids. The CDR3 DNA follows: TGTGCCAGCAGCTTCGGAGCAGGGAGAGGCAATCAGCCCCAGCATTTT. Residues: CASSFGAGRGNQPQHF.

V gene TRBV18 combines with J gene TRBJ1-2, with a possible D match to TRBD1 (6 bases). The V end was cut by 4 bases, the J end by 4 bases, with 13 bases between. Looked up from germline, CDR1 is KGHSH and CDR2 is LQKENI. This CDR3 spans 14 amino acids. The DNA for the CDR3 is TGTGCCAGCTCACGGAATGGAGGGGGCTATGGCTACACCTTC. Translation: CASSRNGGGYGYTF.

Many counts were recorded for this clonotype. The chain links TRBV9 to TRBJ2-6; D is perhaps TRBD1 (6 bases). The CDR3 covers 18 residues. The ends were cut back, 3 bases at V and 0 bases at J, with 16 bases in the middle. Per germline, CDR1 SGDLS and CDR2 YYNGEE. This CDR3 is CASSALGRGHSGANVLTF. DNA for the CDR3: TGTGCCAGCAGCGCCCTGGGCAGGGGCCACTCTGGGGCCAACGTCCTGACTTTC.

This clonotype has a count of ten or more. The gene calls are TRBV6-5 and TRBJ2-5; D call uncertain. The germline CDR1 and CDR2 sequences are MNHEY and SVGAGI. V was trimmed by 0 bases and J by 1 base, leaving 9 bases between them. The CDR3 runs to 15 residues. CDR3 residues: CASSYSRRFQETQYF. The CDR3 bases are TGTGCCAGCAGTTACTCTAGGCGGTTCCAAGAGACCCAGTACTTC.

This clonotype showed up many times. The chain recombines TRBV9 with TRBJ2-7; D not certain. There are 14 residues in the CDR3. Per germline, CDR1 SGDLS and CDR2 YYNGEE. V lost 3 bases and J 0 bases, leaving 10 bases between the germline ends. For the CDR3, the DNA is TGTGCCAGCAGCGCGGACGGAACCTCCTACGAGCAGTACTTC. This gives the protein CASSADGTSYEQYF.

This clonotype turned up a few times. The rearrangement joins TRBV5-4 to TRBJ2-3; D is unclear. The germline V and J ends were trimmed by 4 bases and 0 bases, with 15 bases remaining between them. This CDR3 is built from 16 residues. Looked up from germline, CDR1 is SGHNT and CDR2 is YYREEE (reference sequence). CDR3 sequence reads: CASSRPLKGSTDTQYF. The CDR3 DNA sequence: TGTGCCAGCAGCCGACCCCTAAAGGGAAGCACAGATACGCAGTATTTT.

This rearrangement joins TRBV2 to TRBJ2-3; D unresolved. V lost 8 bases, J lost 6 bases, and 18 bases lay in between. The CDR3 totals 14 residues. Germline-derived CDR1 and CDR2 are SNHLY and FYNNEI. The CDR3 here is CASPADGRVDTQYF. CDR3 DNA sequence: TGTGCCAGCCCGGCCGACGGAAGGGTTGATACGCAGTATTTT.